The sequence of this TCR beta chain was determined in a study of T cells in Graves' hyperthyroidism and ophthalmopathy. TCR beta CDR3 regions were amplified from RNA. RT-PCR in the first round (using the HTBI primer set) targeted the TCR CDR3. Using its own MiXCR run on the multiplex PCR reads, TCRdb lists one record per CDR3 protein. The sample lists approximately 400,000 distinct CDR3 sequences, about 18% occurring once. Study results and caveats: Blood also contained most expanded thyroid clonotypes above 0.001.

Stable Graves' hyperthyroidism meant no ophthalmopathy progression within 18 months. Germline loops: CDR1 SNHLY, CDR2 FYNNEI. V dropped 7 bases and J dropped 7; count of bases not matched to a gene: 7. CDR3 size: 12 residues. This clonotype was seen many times. The antigen is undetermined. This rearrangement joins TRBV2 to TRBJ2-7; 7 bases match TRBD1. Material for sequencing was blood. This TCR was sampled from a woman younger than 30 with Graves' hyperthyroidism. The DNA for the CDR3 is TGTGCCAGCAATGACAGGGCTGGGGAGCAGTACTTC. As protein: CASNDRAGEQYF.